What follows are 17 T cell receptor beta chains derived from one specimen sequenced in a study of cytomegalovirus exposure and HLA in healthy donors. The PCR employed 60 Vbeta primers together with 13 Jbeta primers. Some clones are missing from TCRdb's copy, which holds only in-frame ones; the method was immunoSEQ multiplex PCR. The sample shows some 150,000 clones, roughly 86% of them seen only once. The sample consisted of PBMCs. The receptors were gathered from a man younger than 35 in good health and CMV-seropositive.

The genes are TRBV6-6 and TRBJ2-2, with D perhaps matching TRBD2 (5 bases). CDR3 length equals 14 residues. Trimming took 2 bases from V and 4 from J, leaving 8 bases between them. Germline V gives CDR1 MNHNY, CDR2 SVGAGI (reference sequence). This chain's CDR3 is CASSYGRGTGELFF. CDR3 coding DNA: TGTGCCAGCAGTTACGGTCGGGGCACCGGGGAGCTGTTTTTT.

The V call is TRBV27, the J call TRBJ2-4, with 8 bases lining up with TRBD2. This CDR3 has 16 residues. Germline CDR1 is MNHEY and CDR2 is SMNVEV (reference sequence). Losses at the gene ends were 7 bases for V and 3 bases for J; bases not matched to a gene: 11. The CDR3 reads CASTPRAGGGKNIQYF. CDR3 in DNA: TGTGCCAGCACCCCCCGGGCGGGAGGTGGCAAAAACATTCAGTACTTC.

The chain uses TRBV27 and TRBJ2-3, with 12 bases identical to TRBD2. The CDR3 runs to 16 residues. CDR1 and CDR2 from the germline V gene are MNHEY and SMNVEV (reference sequence). With 5 bases clipped from V and 4 bases from J, the junction kept 7 bases outside the gene matches. The CDR3 is CASSPGTSGFADTQYF. The CDR3 DNA sequence: TGTGCCAGCAGTCCCGGGACTAGCGGGTTTGCAGATACGCAGTATTTT.

The rearrangement joins TRBV5-6 to TRBJ2-1, with D perhaps TRBD1 (6 bases). This CDR3 spans 15 amino acids. Trimming shortened V by 2 bases and J by 6 bases, and 15 bases separated the two germline ends. Germline V gene lookup returns CDR1 SGHDT and CDR2 YYEEEE. CDR3 in DNA: TGTGCCAGCAGCTTCCCAGGGGAGTTCGGCAATGAGCAGTTCTTC. Translation gives CASSFPGEFGNEQFF.

This chain uses TRBV5-8 with TRBJ1-2; a possible D gene is TRBD1 (6 bases). Trimming took off 4 bases at V and 3 bases at J, with 16 bases between the two ends. The CDR3 has 15 residues. Looked up from germline, CDR1 is SGHTS and CDR2 is YDEGEE. This CDR3 is CASSPGDRKYYGYTF. DNA of the CDR3: TGTGCCAGCAGCCCCGGCGACAGGAAGTACTATGGCTACACCTTC.

V and J are TRBV5-4 and TRBJ2-7; unclear D gene. The CDR3 length is 16 residues. Trimming pared 0 bases from V and 6 bases from J, leaving 19 bases between. In germline, CDR1 is SGHNT, CDR2 YYREEE (reference sequence). The CDR3 loop reads CASSLGPTPSTLEQYF. The CDR3 DNA is TGTGCCAGCAGCTTGGGCCCTACTCCTTCCACTCTCGAGCAGTACTTC.

The chain recombines TRBV19 with TRBJ2-5, with no clear D. V lost 3 bases and J lost 2, with 10 bases in between. The CDR3 is 14 amino acids. The V gene's germline CDR1 is LNHDA and CDR2 SQIVND (reference sequence). CDR3 DNA sequence: TGTGCCAGTAGTATCAATCATGAGCAAGAGACCCAGTACTTC. Its translation is CASSINHEQETQYF.

The gene calls are TRBV19 and TRBJ2-1; TRBD2 agrees at 9 bases. Germline assignment: CDR1 LNHDA and CDR2 SQIVND (reference sequence). The V segment lost 7 bases and the J segment 2 bases; nucleotides outside the gene matches: 3. The CDR3 totals 14 residues. CDR3 sequence reads: CASKAGGPYNEQFF. The CDR3 coding sequence is TGTGCCAGTAAGGCGGGAGGGCCCTACAATGAGCAGTTCTTC.

This rearrangement joins TRBV5-6 to TRBJ2-2; perhaps TRBD1 as D (6 bases). Germline values: CDR1 SGHDT, CDR2 YYEEEE. Trimming left V 4 bases short and J 0 bases short, with 16 bases between. The CDR3 totals 17 residues. This CDR3 reads CASSRIQGSSNTGELFF. DNA for the CDR3: TGTGCCAGCAGCAGAATACAGGGCTCATCGAACACCGGGGAGCTGTTTTTT.

This sequence joins TRBV30 and TRBJ2-7; 7 positions agree with TRBD2. V trimming: 3 bases; J trimming: 4 bases; junction bases outside the gene matches: 12. CDR3 length equals 15 residues. Germline V lookup: CDR1 GTSNPN, CDR2 SVGIG (reference sequence). The CDR3 nucleotides are TGTGCCTGGAGCCTCCTTGGGGGACTAACGTACGAGCAGTACTTC. Its protein product is CAWSLLGGLTYEQYF.

The chain uses TRBV25-1 and TRBJ1-2; D perhaps matches TRBD1 (6 bases). The germline V gene encodes CDR1 MGHDK and CDR2 SYGVNS. CDR3 size: 14 residues. V lost 1 base and J 3 bases, leaving 9 bases between the germline ends. CDR3 nucleotides: TGTGCCAGCAGTGAATCCAAGGGGGACTATGGCTACACCTTC. It codes for CASSESKGDYGYTF.

This chain uses TRBV6-1 with TRBJ1-1; 7 nucleotides agree with TRBD1. The CDR3 covers 15 residues. V trimming: 6 bases; J trimming: 1 base; junction bases outside the gene matches: 8. Germline loops: CDR1 MNHNS, CDR2 SASEGT. The CDR3 sequence: CASRSTGTANTEAFF. The CDR3 DNA reads TGTGCCAGCAGATCTACCGGGACAGCGAACACTGAAGCTTTCTTT.

In its sample, this clone was seen a few times. This chain links TRBV6-1 with TRBJ2-2; D is unclear. Germline V gene sequence: CDR1 MNHNS, CDR2 SASEGT. This CDR3 is built from 13 residues. Trimming left V 3 bases short and J 6 bases short, with 8 bases between. CDR3 nucleotides: TGTGCCAGCAGTGATGCACGGGCCGGGGAGCTGTTTTTT. This codes for CASSDARAGELFF.

The J gene is TRBJ2-7, the V gene TRBV9; maybe TRBD2 (5 bases). Germline V CDR1 and CDR2: SGDLS, YYNGEE. The CDR3 runs to 16 residues. Trimming removed 4 bases at V and 7 bases at J, with 24 bases between. The CDR3 spells CASSPRGGDFIGEQYF. CDR3 sequence (DNA): TGTGCCAGCAGCCCCCGAGGAGGAGACTTCATAGGGGAGCAGTACTTC. Using reference TRBV9 and TRBJ2-7 for the parts outside the CDR3, the full variable domain is DSGVTQTPKHLITATGQRVTLRCSPRSGDLSVYWYQQSLDQGLQFLIQYYNGEERAKGNILERFSAQQFPDLHSELNLSSLELGDSALYFCASSPRGGDFIGEQYFGPGTRLTVT.

The chain joins TRBV19 to TRBJ2-2; TRBD1 aligns across 9 bases. V was clipped by 1 base and J by 3 bases; unmatched bases: 3. Germline assignment: CDR1 LNHDA and CDR2 SQIVND (reference sequence). The CDR3 totals 16 residues. The CDR3 sequence: CASSIGQGGYTGELFF. The CDR3 DNA follows: TGTGCCAGTAGTATAGGACAGGGGGGATACACCGGGGAGCTGTTTTTT.

This chain connects TRBV25-1 to TRBJ2-1; D perhaps matches TRBD1 (5 bases). The CDR3 contains 13 residues. The V gene lost 6 bases and the J gene lost 3 bases, with 9 bases spanning the gap. Germline V gene sequence: CDR1 MGHDK, CDR2 SYGVNS. The CDR3 sequence is CASSLDSYNEQFF. Written as DNA, the CDR3 is TGTGCCAGCAGCCTAGACAGCTACAATGAGCAGTTCTTC.

The V and J genes are TRBV9 and TRBJ2-7; TRBD1 agrees at 9 bases. The trim removed 3 bases at V and 4 bases at J, leaving 11 bases unmatched. The CDR3 totals 16 residues. Germline V CDR1 and CDR2: SGDLS, YYNGEE. The chain's CDR3 is CASSGGPGQGGYEQYF. The CDR3 DNA is TGTGCCAGCAGCGGCGGACCGGGACAGGGAGGATACGAGCAGTACTTC.